This entry is about one TCR beta chain. What it binds is unknown. Just one base apart from a much larger clone, this may be a read error. TCRdb re-analysed the multiplex PCR reads in MiXCR, keeping a single row per CDR3 protein. The sample gives about 130,000 distinct CDR3 sequences, approximately 20% of which show up once; 2.5% to 3% is in the top ten. The data were taken from a study of breast tumors, draining lymph nodes, adjacent tissues. Study-wide findings and caveats: Tumors had less TCR diversity than lymph nodes, more than nontumor tissue. Data only fit, rather than demonstrated, lymph node origin of most tumor T cells.

This CDR3 is 17 amino acids long. The junction had 17 bases not matched to a gene; V was cut back by 5 bases and J by 10 bases. Germline V gene data show CDR1 as LNHDA and CDR2 as SQIVND (reference sequence). Samples came from axillary lymph nodes draining the breast cancer. Sequencing used axillary lymph node tissue. The receptor's source is a female donor with breast cancer. Some clones in this sample may be carry-over from other donors' samples. V is TRBV19 and J is TRBJ1-4; 9 bases map to TRBD1. This CDR3 reads CASSPIHSGPGQGKLFF. The CDR3 bases are TGTGCCAGTAGTCCCATACACTCCGGACCGGGACAGGGAAAACTGTTTTTT.